This T cell receptor beta chain derives from a study of blood T cell repertoires in COVID-19. Study-wide background: PBMCs, B-cell-depleted T cells, or T cells were the source of the cDNA or gDNA that made up the material.

Allocation to cohorts depended on clinical history reported by the participants. Before being deemed recovered, Cohort 3 donors had two negative PCRs, clearance, or symptom resolution. Germline assignment: CDR1 SGHTA and CDR2 FQGNSA. Germline trimming cut 5 bases from V and 1 base from J; bases unmatched to any gene: 11. The CDR3 is made up of 18 amino acids. As originally analysed: Counts of nucleated cells, estimated from reference gene primer amplification, were obtained. Generated by immunoSEQ multiplex PCR, the TCRdb table keeps only in-frame clones and is missing some. V and J calls and clone size are copied from that table; D and trimming were computed from the DNA. Of more than 250,000 clones listed, approximately 83% are singletons.

The clonotype comes from a man under 40 who had recovered from COVID-19. The genes are TRBV7-2 and TRBJ2-7, with 13 bases lining up with TRBD2. Sequenced: PBMCs or T cells enriched from blood (not recorded which). This chain's CDR3 is CASSPWTSGGSRSYEQYF. In nucleotides, the CDR3 is TGTGCCAGCAGCCCTTGGACTAGCGGGGGTTCGCGTTCCTACGAGCAGTACTTC. Based on the CDR3 plus reference TRBV7-2 and TRBJ2-7, the full variable domain is GAGVSQSPSNKVTEKGKDVELRCDPISGHTALYWYRQSLGQGLEFLIYFQGNSAPDKSGLPSDRFSAERTGGSVSTLTIQRTQQEDSAVYLCASSPWTSGGSRSYEQYFGPGTRLTVT.